Sequencing of this TCR beta chain was carried out in a study of shared clonotypes between healthy human individuals. Researchers ran the assay at a deep level. TCRdb's table, derived via immunoSEQ multiplex PCR, lists solely in-frame clones and lacks some. The table lists around 700,000 clones, 60% to 80% of them singletons. Study-wide findings and caveats: Sharing across four donors was seen in around 5% of naive CD4 clonotypes.

This CDR3 region has 16 residues. Germline trimming cut 6 bases from V and 4 bases from J; bases unmatched to any gene: 9. Looked up from germline, CDR1 is SGHAT and CDR2 is FQNNGV. This clone came up once. Its antigen is not known. Sequenced: memory CD4+ T cells sorted from blood. Described subset: CD45RA-negative fraction. The chain links TRBV11-2 to TRBJ2-5; TRBD2 agrees at 12 bases. The receptor was derived from a woman in her twenties or thirties in good health. The DNA of the CDR3 is TGTGCCAGCAGTAGGGGACTAGCGGGTGCGAGAGAGACCCAGTACTTC. Amino acids: CASSRGLAGARETQYF.